What follows describes a single T cell receptor beta chain. These data originate in a study of blood T cells in healthy people across ages. Combining a sample-barcoded 5' primer with a J-beta primer mix, a second PCR ran for 7 to 11 cycles. TCRdb ran MiXCR on the 5' RACE reads and lists one entry per CDR3 protein. The sample contains 650,000 to 950,000 distinct CDR3 sequences, under 55% of which appear only once. The CDR3 loop spans 12 amino acids. CDR1 is MNHEY and CDR2 is SVGEGT in the germline V gene. V lost 2 bases, J lost 11 bases, and 12 bases lay in between. The chain is built from TRBV6-2 or TRBV6-3 and TRBJ1-1; a possible D gene is TRBD1 (6 bases). The source material was blood. This clonotype was sampled from a man aged 60 to 69 in good health. The CDR3 reads CASSYTSGDAFF. CDR3 bases: TGTGCCAGCAGTTACACTTCAGGGGATGCTTTCTTT.